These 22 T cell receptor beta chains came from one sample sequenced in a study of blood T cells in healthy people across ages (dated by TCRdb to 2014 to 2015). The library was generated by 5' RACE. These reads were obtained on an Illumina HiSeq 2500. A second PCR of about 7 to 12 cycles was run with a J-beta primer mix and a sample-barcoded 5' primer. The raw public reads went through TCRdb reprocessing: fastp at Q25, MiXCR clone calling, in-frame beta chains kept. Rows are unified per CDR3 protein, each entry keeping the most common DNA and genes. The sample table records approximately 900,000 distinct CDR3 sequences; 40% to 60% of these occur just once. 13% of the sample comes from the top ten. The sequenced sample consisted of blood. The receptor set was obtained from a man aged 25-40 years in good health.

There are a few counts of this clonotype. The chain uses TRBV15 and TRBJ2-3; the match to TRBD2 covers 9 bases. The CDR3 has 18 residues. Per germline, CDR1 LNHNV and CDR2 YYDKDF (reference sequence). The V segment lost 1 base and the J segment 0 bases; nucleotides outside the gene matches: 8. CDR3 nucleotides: TGTGCCACCAGCAGAGTGATGGGACTAGCCACTAGCACAGATACGCAGTATTTT. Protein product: CATSRVMGLATSTDTQYF.

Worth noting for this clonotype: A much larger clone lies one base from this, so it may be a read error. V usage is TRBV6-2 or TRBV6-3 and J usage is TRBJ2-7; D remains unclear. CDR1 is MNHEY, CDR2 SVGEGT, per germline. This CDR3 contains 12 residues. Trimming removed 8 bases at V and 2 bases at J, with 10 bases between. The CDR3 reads CASRLSAYEQYF. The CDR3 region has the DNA TGTGCCAGCCGTTTATCCGCCTACGAGCAGTACTTC.

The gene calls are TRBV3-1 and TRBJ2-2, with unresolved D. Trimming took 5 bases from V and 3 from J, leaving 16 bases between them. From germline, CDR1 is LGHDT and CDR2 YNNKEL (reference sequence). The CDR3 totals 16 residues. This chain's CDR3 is CASSLKLVTDTGELFF. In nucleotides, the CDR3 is TGTGCCAGCAGCTTAAAGCTGGTAACGGACACCGGGGAGCTGTTTTTT. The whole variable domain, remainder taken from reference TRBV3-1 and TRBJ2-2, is DTAVSQTPKYLVTQMGNDKSIKCEQNLGHDTMYWYKQDSKKFLKIMFSYNNKELIINETVPNRFSPKSPDKAHLNLHINSLELGDSAVYFCASSLKLVTDTGELFFGEGSRLTVL.

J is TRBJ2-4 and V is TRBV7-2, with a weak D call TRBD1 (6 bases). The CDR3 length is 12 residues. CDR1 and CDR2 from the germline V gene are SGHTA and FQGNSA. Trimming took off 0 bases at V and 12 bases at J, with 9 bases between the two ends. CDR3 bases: TGTGCCAGCAGCTTAGCTGGGGGCGCTCAGTACTTC. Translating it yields CASSLAGGAQYF. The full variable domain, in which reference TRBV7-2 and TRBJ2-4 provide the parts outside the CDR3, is GAGVSQSPSNKVTEKGKDVELRCDPISGHTALYWYRQSLGQGLEFLIYFQGNSAPDKSGLPSDRFSAERTGGSVSTLTIQRTQQEDSAVYLCASSLAGGAQYFGAGTRLSVL.

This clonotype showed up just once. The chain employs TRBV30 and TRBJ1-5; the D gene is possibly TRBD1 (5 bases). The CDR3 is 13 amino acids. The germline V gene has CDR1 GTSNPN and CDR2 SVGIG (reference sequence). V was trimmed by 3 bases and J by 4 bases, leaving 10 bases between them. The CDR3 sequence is CAWRGDRNQPQHF. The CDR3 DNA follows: TGTGCCTGGAGGGGAGACAGAAATCAGCCCCAGCATTTT.

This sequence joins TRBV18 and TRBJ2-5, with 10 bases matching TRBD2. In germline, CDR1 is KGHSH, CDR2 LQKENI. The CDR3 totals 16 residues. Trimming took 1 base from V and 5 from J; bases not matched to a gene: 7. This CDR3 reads CASSPRSGGVMETQYF. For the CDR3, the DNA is TGTGCCAGCTCACCACGGAGCGGGGGGGTGATGGAGACCCAGTACTTC.

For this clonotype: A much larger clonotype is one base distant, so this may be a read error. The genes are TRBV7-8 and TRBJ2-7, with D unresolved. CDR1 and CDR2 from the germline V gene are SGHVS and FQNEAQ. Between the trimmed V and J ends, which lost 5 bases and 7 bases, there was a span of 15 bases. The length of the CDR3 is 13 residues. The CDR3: CASSTDRYNEQYF. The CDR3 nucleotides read TGTGCCAGCAGCACAGATCGGTACAATGAGCAGTACTTC.

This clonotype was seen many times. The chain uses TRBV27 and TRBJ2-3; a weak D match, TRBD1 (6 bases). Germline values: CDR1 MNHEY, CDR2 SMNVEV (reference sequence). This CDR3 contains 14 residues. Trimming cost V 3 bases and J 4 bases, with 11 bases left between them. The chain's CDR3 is CASSFRGGPDTQYF. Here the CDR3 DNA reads TGTGCCAGCAGTTTCCGAGGGGGACCAGATACGCAGTATTTT.

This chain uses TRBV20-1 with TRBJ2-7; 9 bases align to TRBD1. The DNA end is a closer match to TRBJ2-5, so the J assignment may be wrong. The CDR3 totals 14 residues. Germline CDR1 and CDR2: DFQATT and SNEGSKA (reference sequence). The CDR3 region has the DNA TGCAGTGCGTACCGGACAGGGGAAGGGGAGACCCAGTACTTC. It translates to CSAYRTGEGETQYF.

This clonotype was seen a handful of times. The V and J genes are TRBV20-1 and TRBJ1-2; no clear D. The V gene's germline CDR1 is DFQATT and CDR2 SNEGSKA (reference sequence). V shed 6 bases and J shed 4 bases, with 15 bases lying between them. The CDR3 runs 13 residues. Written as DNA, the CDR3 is TGCAGTGCCGGCGGGGATAGGGTCTATGGCTACACCTTC. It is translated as CSAGGDRVYGYTF.

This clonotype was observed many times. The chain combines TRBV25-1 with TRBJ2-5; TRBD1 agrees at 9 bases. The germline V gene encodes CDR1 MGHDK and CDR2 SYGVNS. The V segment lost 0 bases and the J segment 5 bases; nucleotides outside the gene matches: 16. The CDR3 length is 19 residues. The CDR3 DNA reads TGTGCCAGCAGTGAATATGGGGGAACCGGGACAGGGTTATCGGAGACCCAGTACTTC. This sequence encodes CASSEYGGTGTGLSETQYF.

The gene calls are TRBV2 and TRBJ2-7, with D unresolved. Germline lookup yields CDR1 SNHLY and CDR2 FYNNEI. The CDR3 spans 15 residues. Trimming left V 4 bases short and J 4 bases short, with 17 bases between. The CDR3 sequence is CASSGDASNTYEQYF. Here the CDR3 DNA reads TGTGCCAGCAGTGGCGATGCCTCGAATACTTACGAGCAGTACTTC.

For the CDR3, the DNA is TGCGCCAGCAGCCTGGGACAGCAGACCGAATATGGCTACACCTTC. It yields the protein CASSLGQQTEYGYTF. The chain links TRBV4-1 to TRBJ1-2, with 7 nucleotides matching TRBD1. The length of the CDR3 is 15 residues. V was clipped by 4 bases and J by 5 bases; unmatched bases: 10. The V gene's germline CDR1 is MGHRA and CDR2 YSYEKL.

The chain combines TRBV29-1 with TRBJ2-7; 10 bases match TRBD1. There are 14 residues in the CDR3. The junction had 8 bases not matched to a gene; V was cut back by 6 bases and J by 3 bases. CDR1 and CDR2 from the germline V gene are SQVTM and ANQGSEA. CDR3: CSVKPGTGDYEQYF. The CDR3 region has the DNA TGCAGCGTGAAGCCCGGGACAGGGGACTACGAGCAGTACTTC.

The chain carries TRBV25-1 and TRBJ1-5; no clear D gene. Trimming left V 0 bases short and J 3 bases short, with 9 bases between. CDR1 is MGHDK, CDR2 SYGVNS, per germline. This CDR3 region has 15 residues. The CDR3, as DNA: TGTGCCAGCAGTGAATACGGGGATTACAATCAGCCCCAGCATTTT. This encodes CASSEYGDYNQPQHF.

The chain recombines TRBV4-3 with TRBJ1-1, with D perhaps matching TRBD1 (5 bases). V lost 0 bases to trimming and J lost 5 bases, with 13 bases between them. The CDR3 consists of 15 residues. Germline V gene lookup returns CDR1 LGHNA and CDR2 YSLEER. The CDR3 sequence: CASSQDGQGGTEAFF. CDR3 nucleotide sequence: TGCGCCAGCAGCCAAGATGGGCAGGGAGGGACTGAAGCTTTCTTT.

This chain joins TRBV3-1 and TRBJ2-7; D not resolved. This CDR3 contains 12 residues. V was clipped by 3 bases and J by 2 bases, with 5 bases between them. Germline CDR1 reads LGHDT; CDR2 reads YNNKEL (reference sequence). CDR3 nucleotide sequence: TGTGCCAGCAGCCATGACCCCTACGAGCAGTACTTC. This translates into CASSHDPYEQYF.

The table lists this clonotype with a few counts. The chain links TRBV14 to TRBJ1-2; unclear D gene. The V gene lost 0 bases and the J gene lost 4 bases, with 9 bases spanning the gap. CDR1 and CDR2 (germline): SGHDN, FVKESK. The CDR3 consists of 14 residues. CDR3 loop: CASSQDLKSYGYTF. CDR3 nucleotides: TGTGCCAGCAGCCAAGATCTGAAGAGCTATGGCTACACCTTC.

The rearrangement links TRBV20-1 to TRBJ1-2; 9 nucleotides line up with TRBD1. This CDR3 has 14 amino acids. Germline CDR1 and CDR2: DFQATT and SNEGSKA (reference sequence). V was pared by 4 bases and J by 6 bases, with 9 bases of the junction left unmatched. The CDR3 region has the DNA TGCAGTGCTACAGCGGACAGGGGACGCCATGGCTACACCTTC. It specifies CSATADRGRHGYTF.

The CDR3 sequence is CASSLARQVPDTQYF. The CDR3, as DNA: TGTGCCAGCAGCTTAGCTAGACAGGTCCCAGATACGCAGTATTTT. The chain employs TRBV7-9 and TRBJ2-3, with a weak D call TRBD1 (6 bases). The CDR3 consists of 15 residues. The V end was cut by 0 bases, the J end by 4 bases, with 11 bases between. CDR1 is SEHNR and CDR2 is FQNEAQ in the germline V gene (reference sequence).

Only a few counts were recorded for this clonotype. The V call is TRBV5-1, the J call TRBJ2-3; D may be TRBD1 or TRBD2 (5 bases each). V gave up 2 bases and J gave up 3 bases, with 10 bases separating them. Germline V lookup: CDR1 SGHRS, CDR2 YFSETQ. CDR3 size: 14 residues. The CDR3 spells CASSFRGETDTQYF. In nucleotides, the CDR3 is TGCGCCAGCAGCTTTCGGGGCGAAACAGATACGCAGTATTTT. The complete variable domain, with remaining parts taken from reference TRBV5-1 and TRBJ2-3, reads KAGVTQTPRYLIKTRGQQVTLSCSPISGHRSVSWYQQTPGQGLQFLFEYFSETQRNKGNFPGRFSGRQFSNSRSEMNVSTLELGDSALYLCASSFRGETDTQYFGPGTRLTVL.

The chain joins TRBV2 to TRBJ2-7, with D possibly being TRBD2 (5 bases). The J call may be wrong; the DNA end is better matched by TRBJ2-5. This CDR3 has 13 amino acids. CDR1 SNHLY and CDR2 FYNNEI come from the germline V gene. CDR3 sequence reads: CASVGLAQETQYF. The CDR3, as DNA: TGTGCCAGCGTCGGGCTAGCTCAAGAGACCCAGTACTTC.